This record covers a single T cell receptor beta chain. Its antigen is unknown. The ends lost 6 bases at V and 0 bases at J; junction bases unmatched: 2. The CDR3 has 14 amino acids. Looked up from germline, CDR1 is LNHDA and CDR2 is SQIVND (reference sequence). The primer mix covered 54 TRBV segments and 13 TRBJ segments. TCRdb keeps only in-frame clones here, not all; method: immunoSEQ multiplex PCR. The sample lists 85,000 to 90,000 clones; 86% were seen once. The entry originates in a study of T cell repertoires and HLA-DP antigens. Study overall: Versus self, one alloantigen differed at one groove amino acid, the other at roughly ten.

The study, taken as a whole, reports: Previously undetected clones averaged around 35% and 51% against the two alleles respectively.

The chain uses TRBV19 and TRBJ2-7; 10 nucleotides agree with TRBD2. The specimen was CD4+ T cells from PBMCs. The receptor comes from a man aged 45-65 years in good health and CMV-seronegative. In DNA form, the CDR3 reads TGTGCCAGTAGCCTAGCGGGGGACTCCTACGAGCAGTACTTC. Translating it yields CASSLAGDSYEQYF.